This entry concerns a single T cell receptor beta chain. The clone's antigen remains unknown. Nothing much larger sits one base from this clone, and base qualities are not available. The entry originates in a study of blood T cell repertoires in COVID-19 (dated by TCRdb to about 2020). Study-wide context: Samples covering the acute and convalescent phases of COVID-19 were provided by collaborators in the United States, Italy and Spain. Where HLA class I and class II types were available, the types were taken from metadata supplied by the sample provider, not from assay-based typing. The prospective study material was composed of cDNA or gDNA derived from T cells, B-cell-depleted T cells, or PBMCs. Deeply sampled blood TCRbeta repertoires from subjects exposed to, actively infected with, or recovered from COVID-19 were included in the dataset. The repertoires were released in a freely available public database intended as a resource for research on the immune response to SARS-CoV-2. Samples came from the ongoing ImmuneRACE study (first 160 participants) plus 1,254 subjects from 6 global collaborators. The sample metadata nearly always contained a de-identified subject ID, COVID-19 status, age in years and sex.

The immunoSEQ Assay, a bias-controlled multiplex PCR, was used to amplify TCRbeta CDR3 regions from genomic DNA. Per the authors' processing: Nucleated cell counts per sample were estimated from amplification of reference gene primers within the assay. To quantify the absolute abundance of each unique TCRbeta CDR3 rearrangement, sequence reads were collapsed and filtered. For each sample, productive Simpson clonality was calculated as the square root of Simpson's diversity index across productive rearrangements. TCRdb retrieved this table from immuneACCESS and kept in-frame rearrangements only. Not all clones are present; in checked studies, unresolved V genes account for under half, and no reason is known for the remainder. That table is the source of V, J and clone size, and D and trimming were worked out from the DNA. The sample data list hundreds of thousands of clones, and over 70% of these were observed just once. Over 1.2% of the sample is held by the ten biggest clonotypes.

For this chain, trimming is 4 bases at the V end and 1 base at the J end, and the number of junction bases without a gene match is 9. The CDR3 runs 16 residues from the cysteine to the phenylalanine. The retained sequence is limited to the CDR3, 48 bases, with the frame set at the first base. In the germline V gene (reference sequence), CDR1 corresponds to MNHEY and CDR2 to SMNVEV. On the study overall, not on this receptor specifically: The amount of clinical and demographic metadata varied by source and participant and was provided uncurated.

Samples from volunteer blood donors who had recovered from COVID-19 were contributed by a second Seattle source. The collaborating institutions used their own protocols to collect whole blood in K2EDTA tubes. For TCRbeta analysis, collaborator samples were shipped as frozen whole blood, as isolated PBMCs, or as DNA extracted from either sample type. The receptor was isolated from a woman in her thirties or forties who had recovered from COVID-19. The chain couples TRBV27 to TRBJ1-1; TRBD1 matches 7 bases in the middle. Sequenced: peripheral blood. The DNA is as follows: TGTGCCAGCAGTTGGGGACCAGGGGGTGCGAACACTGAAGCTTTCTTT. Translated, this gives CASSWGPGGANTEAFF.